What follows are 19 T cell receptor beta chains derived from one specimen sequenced in a study of T cells in narcolepsy (dated 2018 in TCRdb). The library relied on the immunoSEQ multiplex PCR assay. Entries here come from immuneACCESS through TCRdb and include only in-frame sequences with V and J called. Some clones fail to appear in such tables; in the studies checked, an unresolved V gene covers under half of the shortfall, and the cause of the remainder is unknown. The sample table records around 32,000 clones; roughly 80% of these occur just once. The ten largest clones represent roughly 0.68% of the sample. Sequencing was performed on memory (CD45RA-) CD4+ T cells from blood. The sample's cell subset or site label, decoded: memory T cells sorted ex vivo from peripheral blood. These receptors all stem from a human donor in good health.

The V call is TRBV14, the J call TRBJ2-7; 11 bases are a match to TRBD1. The CDR3 length is 14 residues. V trimming: 4 bases; J trimming: 4 bases; junction bases outside the gene matches: 3. Germline CDR1 is SGHDN and CDR2 is FVKESK. CDR3: CASSRGTGGYEQYF. The CDR3 DNA reads as TGTGCCAGCAGCCGAGGGACAGGGGGTTACGAGCAGTACTTC.

The gene calls are TRBV19 and TRBJ2-1, with unresolved D. CDR1 LNHDA and CDR2 SQIVND come from the germline V gene (reference sequence). CDR3 length: 16 amino acids. V shed 4 bases and J shed 0 bases, with 13 bases lying between them. The CDR3 protein is CASSRRVGSSYNEQFF. The CDR3 DNA reads as TGTGCCAGTAGTAGACGAGTAGGTAGCTCCTACAATGAGCAGTTCTTC.

In DNA, the CDR3 is TGTGCCAGCAGCTTAGTCCTTACAGGGAACGAGCAGTACTTC. Protein product: CASSLVLTGNEQYF. The chain carries TRBV7-2 and TRBJ2-7; D is possibly TRBD1 (6 bases). The V end lost 1 base, the J end lost 5 bases, and 12 bases lay between the germline ends. This CDR3 has 14 amino acids. From germline, CDR1 is SGHTA and CDR2 FQGNSA.

This chain links TRBV5-1 with TRBJ2-6, with D unclear. Trimming took off 4 bases at V and 1 base at J, with 6 bases between the two ends. This CDR3 comprises 14 residues. The V gene's germline CDR1 is SGHRS and CDR2 YFSETQ. The CDR3 spells CASSPSSGANVLTF. The CDR3 DNA is TGCGCCAGCAGCCCAAGTTCTGGGGCCAACGTCCTGACTTTC.

V is TRBV30 and J is TRBJ1-5; the match to TRBD1 covers 7 bases. CDR3 length equals 13 residues. Germline loops: CDR1 GTSNPN, CDR2 SVGIG (reference sequence). The junction had 6 bases not matched to a gene; V was cut back by 8 bases and J by 2 bases. The CDR3 here is CAGKGQGNQPQHF. The CDR3 nucleotides read TGTGCCGGGAAAGGACAGGGCAATCAGCCCCAGCATTTT.

The chain has TRBV7-8 and TRBJ2-7; 9 positions agree with TRBD2. After removal of 5 bases from V and 2 bases from J, the junction contained 7 bases not matched to a gene. Per the germline V gene, CDR1 is SGHVS and CDR2 is FQNEAQ. The CDR3 runs 15 residues. CDR3 DNA: TGTGCCAGCAGCCCGAGGGCTAGCGGGGCCTACGAGCAGTACGTC. This encodes CASSPRASGAYEQYV.

About this clone itself: The same CDR3 also results from other DNA sequences found in this sample. The CDR3 sequence is CASSYSTSNQPQHF. In DNA form, the CDR3 reads TGTGCCAGCAGTTACTCCACTAGCAATCAGCCCCAGCATTTT. The V gene is TRBV6-5, the J gene TRBJ1-5, with D unresolved. V was trimmed by 0 bases and J by 0 bases, leaving 3 bases between them. This CDR3 comprises 14 residues. CDR1 and CDR2 from the germline V gene are MNHEY and SVGAGI.

The rearrangement links TRBV7-2 to TRBJ1-2, with TRBD1 as a possible D gene (6 bases). This CDR3 region has 14 residues. Germline loops: CDR1 SGHTA, CDR2 FQGNSA. Trimming took 5 bases from V and 1 from J, leaving 11 bases between them. DNA of the CDR3: TGTGCCAGCAGCGAGACAGGAGTTAACTATGGCTACACCTTC. This translates into CASSETGVNYGYTF.

This clone appeared a few times. V is TRBV2 and J is TRBJ2-1; no definite D call. CDR1 and CDR2 (germline): SNHLY, FYNNEI. V was shortened by 10 bases and J by 2 bases, with 12 bases between the two germline ends. The CDR3 length is 13 residues. The DNA for the CDR3 is TGTGCCACCCGACTCCTCACCTACAATGAGCAGTTCTTC. Encoded protein: CATRLLTYNEQFF.

The V and J genes are TRBV5-4 and TRBJ2-2; no clear D gene. V shed 0 bases and J shed 7 bases, with 10 bases lying between them. The V gene's germline CDR1 is SGHNT and CDR2 YYREEE (reference sequence). The CDR3 covers 14 residues. CDR3 protein: CASSLVGYSGELFF. DNA for the CDR3: TGTGCCAGCAGCTTGGTAGGGTACAGCGGGGAGCTGTTTTTT.

The chain employs TRBV19 and TRBJ1-5; tentative D call: TRBD1 (5 bases). Germline CDR1 is LNHDA and CDR2 is SQIVND (reference sequence). V lost 7 bases and J 5 bases, leaving 9 bases between the germline ends. The CDR3 covers 12 residues. The CDR3 here is CASTRGHQPQHF. CDR3 DNA: TGTGCCAGTACTAGGGGACATCAGCCCCAGCATTTT.

The chain recombines TRBV18 with TRBJ1-1; maybe TRBD1 (5 bases). The germline CDR1 and CDR2 sequences are KGHSH and LQKENI. V lost 6 bases and J 4 bases, leaving 18 bases between the germline ends. This CDR3 is built from 15 residues. DNA of the CDR3: TGTGCCAGCTCCTTGACAGCAGGGTATGGCACTGAAGCTTTCTTT. It codes for CASSLTAGYGTEAFF.

The CDR3 coding sequence is TGTGCCAGCTCACCACTCTCAGGGACCCAGCCCCAGCATTTT. Residues: CASSPLSGTQPQHF. The chain combines TRBV18 with TRBJ1-5; D might be TRBD1 (5 bases). Germline V lookup: CDR1 KGHSH, CDR2 LQKENI. V dropped 1 base and J dropped 7 bases, with 11 bases sitting between them. The CDR3 has 14 amino acids. The variable domain in full, with the rest retrieved from reference TRBV18 and TRBJ1-5, is NAGVMQNPRHLVRRRGQEARLRCSPMKGHSHVYWYRQLPEEGLKFMVYLQKENIIDESGMPKERFSAEFPKEGPSILRIQQVVRGDSAAYFCASSPLSGTQPQHFGDGTRLSIL.

The chain couples TRBV30 to TRBJ1-1; the D is unclear. Trimming removed 5 bases from V and 5 bases from J, with 15 bases in between. Germline CDR1 is GTSNPN and CDR2 is SVGIG (reference sequence). CDR3 length equals 13 residues. CDR3 nucleotide sequence: TGTGCCTGGTCGGGAAGCTGGGGTACTGAAGCTTTCTTT. It encodes CAWSGSWGTEAFF.

The chain carries TRBV6-6 and TRBJ1-5; D call uncertain. Trimming took 6 bases from V and 3 from J, leaving 9 bases between them. This CDR3 region has 13 residues. Looked up from germline, CDR1 is MNHNY and CDR2 is SVGAGI (reference sequence). CDR3 DNA: TGTGCCAGCAGGTCGGACTACAATCAGCCCCAGCATTTT. It yields the protein CASRSDYNQPQHF.

This clone was detected only a few times. V gene TRBV2 combines with J gene TRBJ2-2; weak D call: TRBD2 (6 bases). V shed 7 bases and J shed 2 bases, with 14 bases lying between them. In germline, CDR1 is SNHLY, CDR2 FYNNEI. The CDR3 totals 15 residues. DNA of the CDR3: TGTGCCAGCAAGGAGGGGACTTCAAACACCGGGGAGCTGTTTTTT. It encodes CASKEGTSNTGELFF.

This chain links TRBV6-4 with TRBJ2-1, with D possibly TRBD1 on 5 matching bases. The V end was cut by 2 bases, the J end by 9 bases, with 11 bases between. The CDR3 is 13 residues long. Germline V gene data show CDR1 as MRHNA and CDR2 as SNTAGT. The CDR3 region has the DNA TGTGCCAGCAGTGACCAGGGTGGCCTTGAGCAGTTCTTC. It specifies CASSDQGGLEQFF.

The DNA of the CDR3 is TGTGCCAGCAGCTTGGACCCGATGAAGAGTGGCTACACCTTC. Its translation is CASSLDPMKSGYTF. The J gene is TRBJ1-2, the V gene TRBV5-6; D is ambiguous. Looked up from germline, CDR1 is SGHDT and CDR2 is YYEEEE. V lost 0 bases, J lost 7 bases, and 13 bases lay in between. This CDR3 has 14 amino acids.

This clone came up a few times. The sample has other DNA sequences that encode this CDR3 too. V gene TRBV7-9 combines with J gene TRBJ1-2; D gene uncertain. V lost 1 base and J 5 bases, leaving 5 bases between the germline ends. The CDR3 runs to 12 residues. CDR1 SEHNR and CDR2 FQNEAQ come from the germline V gene (reference sequence). CDR3 loop: CASSLGEYGYTF. CDR3 coding DNA: TGTGCCAGCAGCTTAGGGGAGTATGGCTACACCTTC.